Listed below are T cell receptor beta chains from one sample, sequenced in a study of blood T cell repertoires in COVID-19. Clones were read by immunoSEQ multiplex PCR, and TCRdb kept only the in-frame ones, dropping some. The sample includes about 100,000 clones, about 85% of them seen just once. Sequencing was performed on peripheral blood. All receptors come from a man aged 45-65 years with active or convalescent COVID-19. CDR3s include the opening cysteine and the closing phenylalanine or tryptophan. Fields, in order: CDR3 protein, CDR3 DNA, V gene, J gene, clone size, D gene. The D gene is left open where the match is weak. Some rows have no size entry. The others give once, few or many, or a class for an expanded clone.

CDR3: CASRWGIGSGTYEQYF
DNA: TGTGCCAGTAGATGGGGGATTGGTAGCGGAACCTACGAGCAGTACTTC
V: TRBV19
J: TRBJ2-7
size: -
D: -

CDR3: CASGAAQGGNTGELFF
DNA: TGTGCTAGTGGAGCGGCGCAGGGAGGGAACACCGGGGAGCTGTTTTTT
V: TRBV12-5
J: TRBJ2-2
size: few
D: -

CDR3: CASSVGGNTIYF
DNA: TGTGCCAGCAGCGTCGGGGGGAACACCATATATTTT
V: TRBV9
J: TRBJ1-3
size: once
D: -

CDR3: CASSKGSSRDRLNTEAFF
DNA: TGTGCCAGCAGCAAAGGAAGTAGCCGGGACAGGTTGAACACTGAAGCTTTCTTT
V: TRBV21-1
J: TRBJ1-1
size: -
D: -

CDR3: CASSERTSGAGNEQFF
DNA: TGTGCCAGTAGCGAGAGGACTAGCGGGGCGGGGAATGAGCAGTTCTTC
V: TRBV19
J: TRBJ2-1
size: -
D: TRBD2

CDR3: CASREEHGGELFF
DNA: TGTGCCAGCAGGGAGGAGCATGGCGGGGAGCTGTTTTTT
V: TRBV2
J: TRBJ2-2
size: -
D: -

CDR3: CASKSGQGYEQYF
DNA: TGTGCCAGCAAATCGGGACAGGGTTACGAGCAGTACTTC
V: TRBV7-9
J: TRBJ2-7
size: -
D: TRBD1

CDR3: CASSLGSGRPTEQFF
DNA: TGCGCCAGCAGCTTGGGTAGCGGGAGACCCACGGAGCAGTTCTTC
V: TRBV5-1
J: TRBJ2-1
size: few
D: TRBD2

CDR3: CASRGLAGDSEQYF
DNA: TGCGCCAGCAGGGGACTAGCGGGAGATAGCGAGCAGTACTTC
V: TRBV10-2
J: TRBJ2-7
size: -
D: TRBD2

CDR3: CATSSDRGGYGYTF
DNA: TGTGCCACCAGCAGTGACAGGGGGGGCTATGGCTACACCTTC
V: TRBV15
J: TRBJ1-2
size: once
D: TRBD1

CDR3: CASSLGGAGQPQHF
DNA: TGTGCCAGCAGTTTGGGTGGGGCCGGTCAGCCCCAGCATTTT
V: TRBV28
J: TRBJ1-5
size: -
D: -